The TCR beta chain described here comes from a study of blood T cell repertoires in COVID-19. The CDR3 loop spans 11 amino acids. Trimming stripped 3 bases from V and 6 bases from J, with 9 bases between. CDR1 and CDR2 from the germline V gene are SQVTM and ANQGSEA. Method: immunoSEQ multiplex PCR; TCRdb's copy keeps in-frame clones and lacks some. The sample includes roughly 240,000 clones, roughly 86% seen only once; the top ten take more than 2.5%. This clone was counted between two and nine times. The chain combines TRBV29-1 with TRBJ2-7, with D perhaps TRBD2 (6 bases). The sequencing input was peripheral blood. The sequence came from a woman in her thirties who had recovered from COVID-19. CDR3 DNA sequence: TGCAGCGTTGATTCCGGGGGCGAGCAGTACTTC. Its translation is CSVDSGGEQYF.